This T cell receptor beta chain was found in a study of T cell responses to AZD1222 COVID-19 vaccine. Study-level results: It was only a handful of AZD1222 recipients who were seropositive at baseline. Samples come after the peak T cell response, not at day 14. The donors showed a predominance of white British ancestry and of females, with possible underestimation of clonal diversity.

V was pared by 0 bases and J by 0 bases, with 6 bases between. The CDR3 spans 14 residues. The germline V gene encodes CDR1 SGHAT and CDR2 FQNNGV. With respect to this clone: Its antigen is currently unknown.

Profiling relied on immunoSEQ multiplex PCR, and the TCRdb table lists in-frame clones only, not all of them. This sample has about 90,000 clones, with under 95% found just once. This chain connects TRBV11-2 to TRBJ2-7, with D perhaps matching TRBD1 (5 bases). The receptor was isolated from an adult in good health. The sample consisted of peripheral blood, taken on day 0 of MenACWY control vaccination. CDR3 DNA sequence: TGTGCCAGCAGCTTAGACAGGGCCTCCTACGAGCAGTACTTC. Residues: CASSLDRASYEQYF.